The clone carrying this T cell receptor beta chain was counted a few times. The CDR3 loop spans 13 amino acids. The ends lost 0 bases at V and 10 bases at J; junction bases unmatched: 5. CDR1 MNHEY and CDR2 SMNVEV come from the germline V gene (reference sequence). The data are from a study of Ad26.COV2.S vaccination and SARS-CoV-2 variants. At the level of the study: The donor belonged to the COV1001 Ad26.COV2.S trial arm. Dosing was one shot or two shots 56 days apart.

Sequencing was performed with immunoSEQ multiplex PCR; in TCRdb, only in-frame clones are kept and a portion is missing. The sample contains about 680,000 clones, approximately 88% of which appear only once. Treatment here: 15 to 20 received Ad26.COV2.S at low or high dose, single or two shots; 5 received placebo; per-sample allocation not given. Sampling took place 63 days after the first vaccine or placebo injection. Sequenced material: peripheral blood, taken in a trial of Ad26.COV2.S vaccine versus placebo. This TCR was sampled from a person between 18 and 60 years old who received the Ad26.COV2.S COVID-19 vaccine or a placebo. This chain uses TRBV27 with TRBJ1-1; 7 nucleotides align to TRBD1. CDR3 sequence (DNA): TGTGCCAGCAGTTTATCTCTTACAGGGGCAGCTTTCTTT. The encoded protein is CASSLSLTGAAFF.